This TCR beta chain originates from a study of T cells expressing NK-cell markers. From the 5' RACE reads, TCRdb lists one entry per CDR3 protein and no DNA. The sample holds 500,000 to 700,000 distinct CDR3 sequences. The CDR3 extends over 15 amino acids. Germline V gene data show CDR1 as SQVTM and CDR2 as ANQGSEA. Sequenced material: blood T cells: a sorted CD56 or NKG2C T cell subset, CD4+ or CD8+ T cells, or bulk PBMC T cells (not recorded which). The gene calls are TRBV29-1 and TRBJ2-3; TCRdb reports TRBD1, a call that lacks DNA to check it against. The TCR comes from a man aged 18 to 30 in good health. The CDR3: CSVEEKDRGTDTQYF.